Listed below are T cell receptor beta chains from one sample, sequenced in a study of cytomegalovirus exposure and HLA in healthy donors. Profiled with immunoSEQ multiplex PCR; TCRdb holds only in-frame clones, not every one. The data show approximately 150,000 clones, roughly 79% seen once. Material for sequencing was PBMCs. All receptors derive from a woman between 50 and 59 years old in good health and CMV-seronegative. Both conserved end residues are part of each CDR3. A D gene is named only where the DNA matches it firmly. Rows give clone size only sometimes, using once, few, many, or a class for an expanded clone.

D: TRBD2; size: NA; J: TRBJ2-7; V: TRBV27; CDR3: CASSRLAGVVYEQYF; DNA: TGTGCCAGCAGCCGACTAGCGGGAGTGGTGTACGAGCAGTACTTC
D: NA; size: NA; J: TRBJ1-1; V: TRBV29-1; CDR3: CSELTGNTEAFF; DNA: TGCAGCGAACTGACAGGGAACACTGAAGCTTTCTTT
D: TRBD1; size: NA; J: TRBJ2-3; V: TRBV2; CDR3: CASSDGTAGTDTQYF; DNA: TGTGCCAGCAGTGACGGGACAGCCGGCACAGATACGCAGTATTTT
D: NA; size: NA; J: TRBJ1-2; V: TRBV11-2; CDR3: CASSSLKQENYGYTF; DNA: TGTGCCAGCAGCTCCCTTAAACAGGAGAACTATGGCTACACCTTC
D: NA; size: few; J: TRBJ1-1; V: TRBV7-9; CDR3: CASTASGGASTEAFF; DNA: TGTGCCAGCACCGCCTCGGGGGGTGCGTCGACTGAAGCTTTCTTT
D: TRBD1; size: NA; J: TRBJ1-4; V: TRBV5-4; CDR3: CASSEGRTGEEKLFF; DNA: TGTGCCAGCAGCGAAGGAAGGACAGGCGAAGAAAAACTGTTTTTT
D: NA; size: NA; J: TRBJ1-1; V: TRBV6-4; CDR3: CASIRGTEAFF; DNA: TGTGCCAGCATTAGGGGCACTGAAGCTTTCTTT
D: TRBD1; size: NA; J: TRBJ2-1; V: TRBV28; CDR3: CASSKWDSTYNEQFF; DNA: TGTGCCAGCAGTAAGTGGGACAGTACCTACAATGAGCAGTTCTTC
D: TRBD1; size: NA; J: TRBJ1-5; V: TRBV4-1; CDR3: CASSQATFRDSDQPQHF; DNA: TGCGCCAGCAGCCAAGCAACGTTCCGGGACAGCGATCAGCCCCAGCATTTT
D: NA; size: NA; J: TRBJ2-3; V: TRBV5-4; CDR3: CASSLGPPGGGDTQYF; DNA: TGTGCCAGCAGCTTGGGCCCGCCGGGTGGGGGGGATACGCAGTATTTT
D: NA; size: NA; J: TRBJ1-2; V: TRBV9; CDR3: CASSVGLDYGYTF; DNA: TGTGCCAGCAGCGTAGGACTAGATTATGGCTACACCTTC
D: TRBD1; size: NA; J: TRBJ2-1; V: TRBV30; CDR3: CAWSGDRVNNEQFF; DNA: TGTGCCTGGAGTGGGGACAGGGTAAACAATGAGCAGTTCTTC
D: TRBD2; size: NA; J: TRBJ2-5; V: TRBV7-3; CDR3: CASSLTFGGVETQYF; DNA: TGTGCCAGTAGCTTAACTTTTGGGGGGGTGGAGACCCAGTACTTC
D: TRBD2; size: NA; J: TRBJ2-1; V: TRBV6-5; CDR3: CASSYSGGHYNEQFF; DNA: TGTGCCAGCAGTTACAGCGGGGGACACTACAATGAGCAGTTCTTC
D: TRBD2; size: NA; J: TRBJ2-7; V: TRBV7-2; CDR3: CASSWTSGEPYEQYF; DNA: TGTGCCAGCAGCTGGACTAGCGGGGAACCTTACGAGCAGTACTTC
D: NA; size: NA; J: TRBJ2-7; V: TRBV5-6; CDR3: CASSFKGRGINEQYF; DNA: TGTGCCAGCAGCTTTAAGGGGCGGGGTATTAACGAGCAGTACTTC
D: NA; size: NA; J: TRBJ2-1; V: TRBV27; CDR3: CASSLREYNEQFF; DNA: TGTGCCAGCAGTTTACGGGAATACAATGAGCAGTTCTTC
D: NA; size: NA; J: TRBJ2-7; V: TRBV28; CDR3: CASSLPTKLGSSYEQYF; DNA: TGTGCCAGCAGTTTACCGACCAAACTAGGATCATCCTACGAGCAGTACTTC
D: NA; size: NA; J: TRBJ1-4; V: TRBV13; CDR3: CASSRAGGGTANEKLFF; DNA: TGTGCCAGCAGCCGTGCTGGCGGGGGGACCGCAAATGAAAAACTGTTTTTT
D: TRBD1; size: NA; J: TRBJ2-1; V: TRBV7-9; CDR3: CASSSPLQGVAVEQFF; DNA: TGTGCCAGCAGCTCCCCCCTTCAGGGGGTTGCCGTTGAGCAGTTCTTC
D: TRBD1; size: NA; J: TRBJ2-7; V: TRBV19; CDR3: CASSTRPGQGAGEQYF; DNA: TGTGCCAGTAGTACCCGTCCGGGACAGGGGGCTGGCGAGCAGTACTTC
D: NA; size: NA; J: TRBJ1-2; V: TRBV7-9; CDR3: CASSLGEGNYGYTF; DNA: TGTGCCAGCAGCTTAGGGGAGGGGAACTATGGCTACACCTTC
D: NA; size: NA; J: TRBJ1-5; V: TRBV6-1; CDR3: CASSERALFPSDRSYNQPQHF; DNA: TGTGCCAGCAGTGAAAGGGCCCTTTTCCCATCCGACAGGTCTTACAATCAGCCCCAGCATTTT
D: NA; size: NA; J: TRBJ2-4; V: TRBV27; CDR3: CASSGGLWLGVQYF; DNA: TGTGCCAGCAGCGGCGGGCTTTGGCTGGGCGTTCAGTACTTC
D: NA; size: NA; J: TRBJ1-5; V: TRBV10-3; CDR3: CAISGSGAQPQHF; DNA: TGTGCCATCAGTGGTTCAGGGGCACAGCCCCAGCATTTT
D: NA; size: NA; J: TRBJ1-4; V: TRBV7-2; CDR3: CASSLGFGGEKLFF; DNA: TGTGCCAGCAGCTTAGGGTTCGGGGGTGAAAAACTGTTTTTT
D: NA; size: NA; J: TRBJ1-1; V: TRBV28; CDR3: CASSSRGRDTEAFF; DNA: TGTGCCAGCAGTAGCAGGGGTAGGGACACTGAAGCTTTCTTT
D: NA; size: NA; J: TRBJ2-3; V: TRBV2; CDR3: CASTLYTQYF; DNA: TGTGCCAGCACCTTGTATACGCAGTATTTT
D: TRBD1; size: NA; J: TRBJ2-3; V: TRBV5-4; CDR3: CASSPPPGQGEGTQYF; DNA: TGTGCCAGCAGCCCTCCCCCGGGACAGGGTGAGGGTACGCAGTATTTT
D: TRBD2; size: once; J: TRBJ2-5; V: TRBV4-3; CDR3: CASSHDRRGTETQYF; DNA: TGCGCCAGCAGCCACGATAGGCGGGGGACAGAGACCCAGTACTTC
D: TRBD1; size: NA; J: TRBJ1-2; V: TRBV29-1; CDR3: CSADRDYGYTF; DNA: TGCAGCGCTGACAGGGACTATGGCTACACCTTC
D: TRBD2; size: NA; J: TRBJ2-1; V: TRBV7-2; CDR3: CASSIPGLAGGPMYNEQFF; DNA: TGTGCCAGCAGCATCCCGGGACTAGCGGGGGGGCCGATGTACAATGAGCAGTTCTTC
D: NA; size: NA; J: TRBJ2-5; V: TRBV25-1; CDR3: CASSRQGRGETQYF; DNA: TGTGCCAGCAGTAGACAGGGCCGGGGGGAGACCCAGTACTTC
D: TRBD2; size: few; J: TRBJ2-2; V: TRBV5-1; CDR3: CASSGTSEFTGELFF; DNA: TGCGCCAGCAGCGGGACTAGCGAGTTTACCGGGGAGCTGTTTTTT
D: NA; size: NA; J: TRBJ2-7; V: TRBV5-1; CDR3: CASRPDFYEQYF; DNA: TGCGCCAGCAGGCCCGACTTTTACGAGCAGTACTTC
D: TRBD1; size: few; J: TRBJ1-1; V: TRBV5-4; CDR3: CASSSMTGGDNTEAFF; DNA: TGTGCCAGCAGCTCCATGACAGGGGGCGATAACACTGAAGCTTTCTTT
D: NA; size: few; J: TRBJ1-5; V: TRBV2; CDR3: CARGAGGADQPQHF; DNA: TGTGCCAGAGGGGCGGGGGGCGCGGATCAGCCCCAGCATTTT
D: NA; size: NA; J: TRBJ1-1; V: TRBV10-3; CDR3: CAIMSWGGTEAFF; DNA: TGTGCCATCATGTCTTGGGGGGGCACTGAAGCTTTCTTT
D: TRBD1; size: NA; J: TRBJ1-5; V: TRBV4-1; CDR3: CASSQGTGALNQPQHF; DNA: TGCGCCAGCAGCCAAGGGACAGGCGCCCTAAATCAGCCCCAGCATTTT
D: NA; size: NA; J: TRBJ2-7; V: TRBV7-2; CDR3: CASRPEGRINEQYF; DNA: TGTGCCAGCAGGCCGGAGGGGAGGATCAACGAGCAGTACTTC
D: NA; size: few; J: TRBJ1-6; V: TRBV7-3; CDR3: CASSSQGSNSPLHF; DNA: TGTGCCAGCAGCTCACAGGGAAGTAATTCACCCCTCCACTTT
D: NA; size: NA; J: TRBJ2-1; V: TRBV7-2; CDR3: CASSLVMSSYNEQFF; DNA: TGTGCCAGCAGCTTAGTGATGAGCTCCTACAATGAGCAGTTCTTC
D: TRBD1; size: NA; J: TRBJ2-7; V: TRBV6-6; CDR3: CASSDRDRAYEQYF; DNA: TGTGCCAGCAGTGACAGGGACAGGGCGTACGAGCAGTACTTC
D: NA; size: NA; J: TRBJ1-5; V: TRBV7-2; CDR3: CASRNQANQPQHF; DNA: TGTGCCAGCAGGAACCAAGCAAATCAGCCCCAGCATTTT
D: NA; size: NA; J: TRBJ1-1; V: TRBV9; CDR3: CASSVEAEPRTEAFF; DNA: TGTGCCAGCAGCGTAGAGGCAGAGCCCAGGACTGAAGCTTTCTTT